Given below is one TCR beta chain in context. Its antigen is unidentified. TRB cDNA was prepared as libraries by UMI-labeled 5' RACE. TCRdb reanalyzed the 5' RACE reads, giving one entry per CDR3 protein sequence and no DNA. The sample's table shows tens of thousands of distinct CDR3 sequences. Germline CDR1 and CDR2: SGHDN and FVKESK. The CDR3 runs 17 residues. This specimen belongs to a study of CXCR3-negative and CXCR3-positive naive CD8 T cells. Overall study findings and caveats: The majority of assays used fresh PBMCs, and CXCR3 expression partially decreased after cryopreservation.

Sequencing input: naive CXCR3- CD8+ T cells from blood. Indicated subset: CD45RO-CCR7+CD27+CD95- naive CD8+ T cells lacking CXCR3 (TNR3-). The receptor comes from a human donor in good health. Some clones in this sample may be carry-over from other donors' samples. The J gene is TRBJ1-2, the V gene TRBV14; as DNA is missing, the TRBD1 call by TCRdb cannot be tested. The CDR3 region is CASSNFPGQSTNYGYTF. Full variable domain (remainder filled in from reference TRBV14 and TRBJ1-2): EAGVTQFPSHSVIEKGQTVTLRCDPISGHDNLYWYRRVMGKEIKFLLHFVKESKQDESGMPNNRFLAERTGGTYSTLKVQPAELEDSGVYFCASSNFPGQSTNYGYTFGSGTRLTVV.